This note documents a single TCR beta chain sequence. Antigen: not known. CDR1 is MNHNY and CDR2 is SVGAGI in the germline V gene (reference sequence). CDR3 length equals 15 residues. With 2 bases removed from V and 2 bases from J, the gap between germline ends came to 13 bases. These data belong to a study of lymphopenia after photon versus proton radiotherapy. Overall study results and limits: Post-nadir diversity loss with photons came from oligoclonal expansion, particularly CD8+ Temra cells. A bigger post-nadir fall in TCR diversity correlated inversely with survival time in deceased patients. Only patients who died were analyzed for survival; proton advantage is unproven. Proton therapy kept repertoires fairly stable, unlike photons, which gained effector/memory cells.

Sequencing was performed with immunoSEQ multiplex PCR; in TCRdb, only in-frame clones are kept and a portion is missing. The sample includes over 55,000 clones, around 86% of them seen just once. The sequencing here drew on peripheral blood, taken from a patient treated with proton-based radiotherapy. This chain uses TRBV6-6 with TRBJ2-7; the D gene is possibly TRBD2 (5 bases). The receptor's source is a man older than 75 with esophageal cancer. CDR3: CASSYPGSAAYEQYF. The CDR3 nucleotides are TGTGCCAGCAGTTACCCGGGAAGTGCCGCCTACGAGCAGTACTTC.